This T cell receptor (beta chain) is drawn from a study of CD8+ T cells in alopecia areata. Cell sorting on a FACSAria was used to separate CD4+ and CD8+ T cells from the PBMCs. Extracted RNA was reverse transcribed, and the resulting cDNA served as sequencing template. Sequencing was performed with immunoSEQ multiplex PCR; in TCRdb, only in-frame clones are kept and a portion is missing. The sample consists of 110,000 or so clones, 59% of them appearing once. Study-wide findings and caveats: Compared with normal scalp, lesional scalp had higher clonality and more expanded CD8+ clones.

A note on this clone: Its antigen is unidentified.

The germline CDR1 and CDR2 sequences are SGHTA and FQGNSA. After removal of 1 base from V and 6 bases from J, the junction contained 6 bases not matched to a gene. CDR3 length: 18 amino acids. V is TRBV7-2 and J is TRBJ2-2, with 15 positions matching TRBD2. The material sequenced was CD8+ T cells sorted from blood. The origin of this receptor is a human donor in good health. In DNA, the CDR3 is TGTGCCAGCAGCTTAGTATTGGGACTAGCGGGGGGCGCCGGGGAGCTGTTTTTT. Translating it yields CASSLVLGLAGGAGELFF.